Detailed here is one T cell receptor (beta chain). Its antigen remains unknown. The sample is drawn from a study of beta chain features in type 1 diabetes. Findings and caveats of the study: PCR, the amplification step, might favor shorter templates, equally in patients and controls. For Type 1 diabetes patients, all four CD4+ subsets carried TCRB CDR3s that were moderately but significantly shorter. Cells expressing TCR highly could be over-represented by cDNA sequencing.

Unmatched junction bases numbered 3, after V lost 0 bases and J lost 9 bases. This CDR3 has 15 amino acids. Germline loops: CDR1 SEHNR, CDR2 FQNEAQ (reference sequence). Sort purity for all populations was recorded as exceeding 98%. Expressed TCRB transcripts were sequenced, since all the RNA that had been isolated was reverse transcribed. Method: immunoSEQ multiplex PCR; TCRdb's copy keeps in-frame clones and lacks some. The table shows 200,000 to 250,000 clones, with roughly 14% occurring only once. Sequencing input: naive CD4+ T cells from blood. The chain links TRBV7-9 to TRBJ2-1; 12 bases are shared with TRBD2. The clonotype originates from a man younger than 40 with type 1 diabetes. CDR3 in amino acids: CASSLAPGLAGEQFF. The CDR3 DNA sequence: TGTGCCAGCAGCTTAGCTCCGGGACTAGCGGGTGAGCAGTTCTTC.